This T cell receptor (beta chain) was sequenced during a study of identical twins. Overall study results and limits: Cord blood beta clonotypes that were abundant carried fewer insertions, and memory repertoires showed no such trend. Possibly, invariant MAIT and iNKT cells partly confounded zero-insertion analyses. Conclusions were drawn cross-sectionally by statistical analysis, without following the same donors.

The V end lost 6 bases, the J end lost 0 bases, and 16 bases lay between the germline ends. Germline V gene sequence: CDR1 MNHNS, CDR2 SASEGT. CDR3 size: 16 residues. This clonotype was seen more than once but under ten times. Its specificity is not known. MiXCR was run by TCRdb on the 5' RACE reads, yielding one entry per CDR3 protein. The sample holds around 680,000 distinct CDR3 sequences, around 8.3% seen once. The same sample was also studied in work on yellow fever vaccine responses in identical twins. That source adds: Twins reportedly mounted vaccine T cell responses that seemed partly convergent, partly personalized.

Sequencing was done on a sample of PBMCs. The origin of this receptor is a woman aged 18-35 years in good health. The chain employs TRBV6-1 and TRBJ2-3; possibly TRBD1 or TRBD2 for D (6 bases each). The CDR3 sequence: CASSLMGGSSTDTQYF. CDR3 DNA sequence: TGTGCCAGCAGCCTCATGGGGGGCTCTAGCACAGATACGCAGTATTTT.